Below, 15 T cell receptor beta chains from the same sample are listed, as sequenced in a study of sequential checkpoint blockade in melanoma. Treatment reported: randomized to nivolumab then ipilimumab (arm A) or the reverse (arm B). Sequencing used immunoSEQ multiplex PCR; TCRdb keeps in-frame clones, though not all of them. The sample contains about 18,000 clones, more than 65% of which appear only once. The sample in question was tumor tissue (inferred from file names), obtained from a patient given nivolumab and ipilimumab in sequence. The receptors here all came from a human donor with melanoma.

The table lists this clone with a count of one. In DNA form, the CDR3 reads TGTGCCAGTAGTATGAGTCAGGGGAGGAAGGATCAGCCCCAGCATTTT. Its translation is CASSMSQGRKDQPQHF. The chain uses TRBV19 and TRBJ1-5; possibly TRBD1 for D (6 bases). Germline values: CDR1 LNHDA, CDR2 SQIVND (reference sequence). The V and J ends lost 3 bases and 5 bases respectively, with 17 bases between them. The CDR3 covers 16 residues.

The V call is TRBV19, the J call TRBJ1-1; D gene ambiguous. Germline loops: CDR1 LNHDA, CDR2 SQIVND (reference sequence). The CDR3 totals 15 residues. The V and J ends lost 10 bases and 0 bases respectively, with 18 bases between them. Written as DNA, the CDR3 is TGTGCCACCGGAAGGGCGGATTCGATGAACACTGAAGCTTTCTTT. Translated, it gives CATGRADSMNTEAFF.

The V call is TRBV29-1, the J call TRBJ2-1; 8 bases line up with TRBD1. With 4 bases clipped from V and 7 bases from J, the junction kept 12 bases outside the gene matches. The germline V gene has CDR1 SQVTM and CDR2 ANQGSEA. This CDR3 is 15 amino acids long. CDR3 coding DNA: TGCAGCGTTGCAGTAGGGCAGGGGGCGGTAAATGAGCAGTTCTTC. Translation gives CSVAVGQGAVNEQFF.

This clone came up a few times. The CDR3 DNA reads TGTGCTAGTGGTTTGTTCCCTAGTTGGGACACTGAAGCTTTCTTT. Translating gives CASGLFPSWDTEAFF. This chain joins TRBV12-5 and TRBJ1-1, with D uncertain. CDR1 is LGHNT and CDR2 is FRNRAP in the germline V gene. Trimming left V 2 bases short and J 3 bases short, with 13 bases between. The CDR3 covers 15 residues. Drawing the rest from reference TRBV12-5 and TRBJ1-1, the complete variable domain is DARVTQTPRHKVTEMGQEVTMRCQPILGHNTVFWYRQTMMQGLELLAYFRNRAPLDDSGMPKDRFSAEMPDATLATLKIQPSEPRDSAVYFCASGLFPSWDTEAFFGQGTRLTVV.

The chain employs TRBV28 and TRBJ1-1, with D possibly TRBD1 on 5 matching bases. The CDR3 is made up of 13 amino acids. Germline V gene lookup returns CDR1 MDHEN and CDR2 SYDVKM. Trimming pared 1 base from V and 11 bases from J, leaving 14 bases between. The CDR3 DNA sequence: TGTGCCAGCAGTTTATCCGTCTGGGGGGTCGCTTTCTTT. This gives the protein CASSLSVWGVAFF. The full variable domain, rest sourced from reference TRBV28 and TRBJ1-1, is DVKVTQSSRYLVKRTGEKVFLECVQDMDHENMFWYRQDPGLGLRLIYFSYDVKMKEKGDIPEGYSVSREKKERFSLILESASTNQTSMYLCASSLSVWGVAFFGQGTRLTVV.

The chain combines TRBV27 with TRBJ1-1, with D perhaps matching TRBD1 (5 bases). From germline, CDR1 is MNHEY and CDR2 SMNVEV (reference sequence). The CDR3 runs 14 residues. V dropped 3 bases and J dropped 5 bases, with 13 bases sitting between them. Here the CDR3 reads CASSFRGPMTEAFF. The CDR3 coding sequence is TGTGCCAGCAGTTTTAGGGGCCCTATGACTGAAGCTTTCTTT.

The chain combines TRBV23-1 with TRBJ2-5, with 10 bases matching TRBD2. TRBV23-1 is sorted into the ORF group, with uncertain function. The CDR3 is 16 residues long. With 6 bases clipped from V and 1 base from J, the junction kept 8 bases outside the gene matches. CDR3 loop: CASSLDRTSGQETQYF. In DNA form, the CDR3 reads TGCGCCAGCAGCTTGGACCGGACTAGCGGCCAAGAGACCCAGTACTTC.

The chain combines TRBV28 with TRBJ2-7; D is unresolved. V lost 5 bases, J lost 6 bases, and 14 bases lay in between. The CDR3 length is 13 residues. Germline lookup yields CDR1 MDHEN and CDR2 SYDVKM. This chain's CDR3 is CASSAPPQVEQYF. In DNA, the CDR3 is TGTGCCAGCAGTGCCCCCCCTCAGGTCGAGCAGTACTTC.

Only one count was recorded for this clone. The CDR3 is CASNRRGQSTDTQYF. CDR3 in DNA: TGTGCCAGTAATCGGCGCGGGCAGAGCACAGATACGCAGTATTTT. The chain has TRBV19 and TRBJ2-3, with D possibly matching TRBD2 (5 bases). The V end lost 7 bases, the J end lost 0 bases, and 14 bases lay between the germline ends. The germline V gene encodes CDR1 LNHDA and CDR2 SQIVND (reference sequence). CDR3 length: 15 amino acids.

V gene TRBV19 combines with J gene TRBJ2-3; 11 nucleotides line up with TRBD2. Trimming cost V 6 bases and J 6 bases; bases outside gene matches: 5. There are 14 residues in the CDR3. From germline, CDR1 is LNHDA and CDR2 SQIVND (reference sequence). CDR3 residues: CASSISGRGDTQYF. In nucleotides, the CDR3 is TGTGCCAGTAGCATTAGCGGGAGGGGGGATACGCAGTATTTT.

This chain uses TRBV6-8 with TRBJ1-5; 10 nucleotides agree with TRBD1. The junction had 4 bases not matched to a gene; V was cut back by 6 bases and J by 8 bases. CDR1 and CDR2 from the germline V gene are MNHGY and SAAAGT. The CDR3 is 13 residues long. Here the CDR3 DNA reads TGTGCCAGCAGGGACAGGGGGAGGGAGCCCCAGCATTTT. It specifies CASRDRGREPQHF.

The gene calls are TRBV10-2 and TRBJ2-7; D is ambiguous. V lost 4 bases, J lost 0 bases, and 7 bases lay in between. The CDR3 contains 13 residues. CDR1 and CDR2 from the germline V gene are WSHSY and SAAADI. This chain's CDR3 is CASSGSLSYEQYF. CDR3 DNA sequence: TGCGCCAGCAGTGGCAGCCTCTCCTACGAGCAGTACTTC.

The chain combines TRBV11-1 with TRBJ2-7; 8 positions agree with TRBD1. V trimming: 3 bases; J trimming: 3 bases; junction bases outside the gene matches: 4. This CDR3 is 14 amino acids long. Germline-derived CDR1 and CDR2 are SGHAT and FQDESV (reference sequence). CDR3 sequence (DNA): TGTGCCAGCAGCTTGTCCACAGGGGGCTACGAGCAGTACTTC. It translates to CASSLSTGGYEQYF.

This chain links TRBV18 with TRBJ2-2, with 11 bases lining up with TRBD2. Trimming at V came to 6 bases and at J to 4 bases, leaving 10 bases not matched to a gene. In germline, CDR1 is KGHSH, CDR2 LQKENI. The CDR3 length is 17 residues. CDR3 DNA sequence: TGTGCCAGCTCCGGAGGACTAGCGGGCGGAAGCACCGGGGAGCTGTTTTTT. This encodes CASSGGLAGGSTGELFF.

The chain links TRBV6-8 to TRBJ2-7; D remains unclear. Per the germline V gene, CDR1 is MNHGY and CDR2 is SAAAGT. V lost 6 bases to trimming and J lost 3 bases, with 15 bases between them. CDR3 length equals 14 residues. The chain's CDR3 is CASSPRGVFYEQYF. The CDR3 nucleotides are TGTGCCAGCAGCCCCCGTGGGGTCTTCTACGAGCAGTACTTC.